This TCR beta chain was captured by sequencing in a study of blood T cell repertoires in COVID-19. Background on the study: Samples came from the United States, Italy and Spain, spanning acute and convalescent COVID-19.

Seattle's cohort entered during active infection and was followed longitudinally. Repertoires were generated with immunoSEQ multiplex PCR, while TCRdb's copy carries only in-frame clones and drops some. The top ten hold 6% to 7% of the sample, which has about 180,000 clones, approximately 88% seen once. The receptor comes from a woman aged 35 to 49 with COVID-19, enrolled during active disease. Input material: peripheral blood.

This CDR3 reads CASRKGDRGGAFF. CDR3 in DNA: TGTGCCAGCAGAAAGGGAGACAGGGGAGGAGCTTTCTTT. This rearrangement joins TRBV28 to TRBJ1-1; 8 positions match TRBD1. Germline lookup yields CDR1 MDHEN and CDR2 SYDVKM. The CDR3 runs to 13 residues. Unmatched junction bases numbered 10, after V lost 6 bases and J lost 10 bases.